A selection of T cell receptor beta chains follows, all from one sample in a study of T cell responses to AZD1222 COVID-19 vaccine. Sequencing was performed with immunoSEQ multiplex PCR; in TCRdb, only in-frame clones are kept and a portion is missing. The sample contains 95,000 to 150,000 clones, around nine tenths of which appear only once. The sequencing here drew on peripheral blood, taken on day 0 of MenACWY control vaccination. The receptors stem from an adult in good health. CDR3s include the opening cysteine and the closing phenylalanine or tryptophan. The D gene is left open where the match is weak. Clone size, where shown, is once, few, many, or a class for clones that have expanded.

v_call,d_call,clone_size,j_call,cdr3_aa,cdr3_nt
TRBV2,NA,NA,TRBJ1-1,CASRGVHRNTEAFF,TGTGCCAGCAGGGGGGTTCATCGGAACACTGAAGCTTTCTTT
TRBV27,TRBD2,NA,TRBJ2-7,CASSPLRGGGGEQYF,TGTGCCAGCAGTCCGTTGAGGGGAGGCGGGGGCGAGCAGTACTTC
TRBV7-2,NA,NA,TRBJ1-6,CASSWTDNSPLHF,TGTGCCAGCAGTTGGACAGACAATTCACCCCTCCACTTT
TRBV6-2/TRBV6-3,NA,NA,TRBJ1-1,CASSYPREQAFF,TGTGCCAGCAGTTACCCCAGGGAGCAAGCTTTCTTT
TRBV5-6,TRBD2,NA,TRBJ2-3,CASSFTSTSGSRGDTQYF,TGTGCCAGCAGCTTTACGTCGACTAGCGGGAGTAGGGGAGATACGCAGTATTTT
TRBV5-8,NA,NA,TRBJ2-6,CASSFSRSGANVLTF,TGTGCCAGCAGCTTTTCCCGCTCTGGGGCCAACGTCCTGACTTTC
TRBV11-2,TRBD2,NA,TRBJ2-7,CASSFTAGGSYEQYF,TGTGCCAGCAGTTTTACGGCGGGAGGCTCCTACGAGCAGTACTTC
TRBV10-3,NA,NA,TRBJ1-1,CAISESTVRRGTEAFF,TGTGCCATCAGTGAGTCGACGGTCAGACGGGGAACTGAAGCTTTCTTT
TRBV3-1/TRBV3-2,NA,NA,TRBJ1-2,CASRGAFGYTF,TGTGCCAGTCGGGGGGCTTTCGGCTACACCTTC
TRBV7-3,NA,NA,TRBJ1-1,CASSLSGGVTEAFF,TGTGCCAGCAGCTTAAGTGGGGGAGTCACTGAAGCTTTCTTT
TRBV2,NA,NA,TRBJ2-1,CALRPPERVNEQFF,TGTGCCTTAAGACCCCCAGAGCGCGTCAATGAGCAGTTCTTC
TRBV27,NA,NA,TRBJ1-4,CASSLSGLGEKLFF,TGTGCCAGCAGTTTATCAGGGCTGGGTGAAAAACTGTTTTTT
TRBV6-5,NA,NA,TRBJ1-5,CASMVWDDQPQHF,TGTGCCAGCATGGTGTGGGACGATCAGCCCCAGCATTTT
TRBV5-1,TRBD1,NA,TRBJ1-6,CASSLGQGSNSPLHF,TGCGCCAGCAGCTTGGGACAGGGGTCCAATTCACCCCTCCACTTT
TRBV6-2/TRBV6-3,NA,once,TRBJ2-3,CASSYSLASLVPDTQYF,TGTGCCAGCAGTTACTCTTTGGCTAGCCTTGTCCCAGATACGCAGTATTTT
TRBV2,TRBD2,NA,TRBJ2-5,CASTMAGVRRETQYF,TGTGCCAGCACCATGGCGGGAGTGAGGAGAGAGACCCAGTACTTC
TRBV2,TRBD1,NA,TRBJ1-2,CASSGTGGGYGYTF,TGTGCCAGCAGTGGGACAGGGGGAGGCTATGGCTACACCTTC
TRBV10-1,NA,few,TRBJ2-1,CASSSAGLGGEQFF,TGCGCCAGCAGTAGCGCGGGCCTTGGTGGTGAGCAGTTCTTC
TRBV5-1,TRBD1,NA,TRBJ2-1,CASSLRGTTGEDEQFF,TGCGCCAGCAGCTTGCGCGGTACGACAGGGGAGGATGAGCAGTTCTTC
TRBV2,NA,NA,TRBJ1-2,CASSGKPTLDSSYGYTF,TGTGCCAGCAGTGGTAAGCCAACCCTGGACAGCAGCTATGGCTACACCTTC
TRBV7-9,NA,NA,TRBJ2-7,CASSLLSLGGAGYEQYF,TGTGCCAGCAGCTTACTCTCTCTGGGGGGAGCTGGATACGAGCAGTACTTC
TRBV6-5,NA,NA,TRBJ2-7,CASYNRDNSYEQYF,TGTGCCAGCTACAATCGGGACAACTCCTACGAGCAGTACTTC
TRBV5-5,NA,NA,TRBJ1-1,CASSRSQGNTEAFF,TGTGCCAGCAGCAGGTCACAGGGGAACACTGAAGCTTTCTTT
TRBV3-1/TRBV3-2,NA,once,TRBJ2-1,CASSQVGVTGEQFF,TGTGCCAGCAGCCAAGTAGGGGTGACGGGTGAGCAGTTCTTC
TRBV7-8,TRBD1,NA,TRBJ2-3,CASSSHRDRSTDTQYF,TGTGCCAGCAGCTCCCATCGGGACAGGAGCACAGATACGCAGTATTTT
TRBV19,TRBD2,NA,TRBJ2-1,CASIAGTSGRGSYNEQFF,TGTGCCAGTATTGCGGGGACTAGCGGGAGAGGCTCCTACAATGAGCAGTTCTTC
TRBV10-3,TRBD1,NA,TRBJ1-2,CAAQGAVGYTF,TGTGCCGCACAGGGGGCGGTTGGCTACACCTTC
TRBV12-5,NA,once,TRBJ1-1,CASGLFVGTEAFF,TGTGCTAGTGGTTTGTTCGTGGGGACTGAAGCTTTCTTT
TRBV30,NA,NA,TRBJ1-1,CAWDTETEAFF,TGTGCCTGGGACACAGAGACTGAAGCTTTCTTT
TRBV5-1,NA,once,TRBJ2-1,CASSLTDNEQFF,TGCGCCAGCAGCTTGACGGACAATGAGCAGTTCTTC
TRBV5-4,TRBD1,NA,TRBJ2-5,CASSVQGSQETQYF,TGTGCCAGCAGCGTACAGGGGTCCCAAGAGACCCAGTACTTC
TRBV29-1,NA,NA,TRBJ2-2,CSVEAPWGPGELFF,TGCAGCGTTGAAGCCCCGTGGGGTCCCGGGGAGCTGTTTTTT
TRBV9,TRBD2,NA,TRBJ2-7,CASSGGLAGSYEQYF,TGTGCCAGCAGCGGTGGACTAGCGGGTTCCTACGAGCAGTACTTC
TRBV9,NA,NA,TRBJ1-4,CASSVTPRSTNEKLFF,TGTGCCAGCAGCGTAACTCCTAGGAGCACTAATGAAAAACTGTTTTTT
TRBV2,NA,few,TRBJ1-5,CASSDGDWSNQPQHF,TGTGCCAGCAGTGACGGAGATTGGAGCAATCAGCCCCAGCATTTT
TRBV29-1,NA,NA,TRBJ1-1,CSVEGGPTEAFF,TGCAGCGTTGAAGGGGGCCCCACTGAAGCTTTCTTT
TRBV7-3,TRBD2,NA,TRBJ2-6,CASSSPAGGGSGANVLTF,TGTGCCAGCAGCTCCCCGGCGGGAGGTGGCTCTGGGGCCAACGTCCTGACTTTC
TRBV29-1,NA,NA,TRBJ2-1,CSVEARNEQFF,TGCAGCGTTGAAGCTCGCAATGAGCAGTTCTTC
TRBV5-4,NA,NA,TRBJ1-2,CASSLALQGSGYTF,TGTGCCAGCAGCTTAGCCTTACAGGGTTCCGGCTACACCTTC
TRBV29-1,NA,NA,TRBJ1-1,CSVNPQGGITEAFF,TGCAGCGTTAACCCCCAGGGCGGAATCACTGAAGCTTTCTTT
TRBV2,NA,NA,TRBJ1-5,CASSENQGSQPQHF,TGTGCCAGCAGCGAAAACCAGGGTTCTCAGCCCCAGCATTTT
TRBV12-3/TRBV12-4,NA,NA,TRBJ1-2,CASSPSGYGYTF,TGTGCCAGCAGTCCCTCTGGCTATGGCTACACCTTC
TRBV7-9,NA,NA,TRBJ2-2,CASSLVAVNTGELFF,TGTGCCAGCAGCTTAGTAGCGGTAAACACCGGGGAGCTGTTTTTT
TRBV5-1,TRBD1,NA,TRBJ2-4,CASSFSGTGGGNIQYF,TGCGCCAGCAGCTTTTCCGGGACAGGGGGTGGGAACATTCAGTACTTC
TRBV15,NA,NA,TRBJ1-2,CATSRAGSNYGYTF,TGTGCCACCAGCAGAGCCGGCTCGAACTATGGCTACACCTTC
TRBV13,NA,NA,TRBJ2-1,CASSLSGLWGGANNEQFF,TGTGCCAGCAGCTTATCTGGATTGTGGGGGGGCGCCAACAATGAGCAGTTCTTC
TRBV27,NA,few,TRBJ1-6,CATSEGVPSSYNSPLHF,TGTGCCACCTCTGAGGGGGTCCCGAGCTCCTATAATTCACCCCTCCACTTT
TRBV2,TRBD1,NA,TRBJ1-5,CASSVGQGKKKGNQPQHF,TGTGCCAGCAGTGTGGGACAGGGAAAAAAAAAGGGCAATCAGCCCCAGCATTTT
TRBV20-1,NA,few,TRBJ1-2,CSARVGGGYTF,TGCAGTGCTAGAGTGGGTGGTGGCTACACCTTC
TRBV2,TRBD1,NA,TRBJ1-4,CATRTGEAEKLFF,TGTGCCACCCGGACAGGGGAGGCTGAAAAACTGTTTTTT
TRBV6-5,TRBD1,NA,TRBJ1-2,CASSPGGYGDGYTF,TGTGCCAGCAGTCCAGGGGGCTATGGGGATGGCTACACCTTC
TRBV10-3,NA,NA,TRBJ2-7,CAISGAGQKGYEQYF,TGTGCCATCAGTGGGGCAGGGCAGAAGGGTTACGAGCAGTACTTC
TRBV12-3/TRBV12-4,NA,few,TRBJ2-5,CASSYQSQETQYF,TGTGCCAGCAGTTACCAGTCCCAAGAGACCCAGTACTTC
TRBV4-2,TRBD2,NA,TRBJ2-3,CASSQALAGGTDTQYF,TGTGCCAGCAGCCAGGCCCTAGCGGGAGGCACAGATACGCAGTATTTT